Presented here are 16 T cell receptor beta chains from one specimen sequenced in a study of naive and memory T cell subsets listed by TCRdb under 2017. Library construction relied on 5' RACE. Data came from an Illumina MiSeq. For the blood and skin samples, TCR RNA was reverse transcribed with SuperScript IV using primers for the alpha and beta constant regions. TCRdb reanalyzed the raw reads on its own, using fastp at Q25 for trimming and MiXCR for clone calling, and kept in-frame beta chains. Each entry is one CDR3 protein sequence, shown with its most common DNA and genes. The sample yields tens of thousands of distinct CDR3 sequences; roughly 25% were counted once. The ten biggest clones cover roughly 1.9% of the sample. Whole blood analysis involved drawing more than 2 ml of peripheral blood from adult healthy volunteers into Tempus tubes and then extracting RNA following the manufacturer's instructions.

These receptors were collected from a female donor in good health.

This clonotype was picked up a small number of times. V and J are TRBV20-1 and TRBJ2-5; weak D call: TRBD1 (6 bases). This CDR3 spans 13 amino acids. V shed 3 bases and J shed 4 bases, with 12 bases lying between them. Germline V gene data show CDR1 as DFQATT and CDR2 as SNEGSKA (reference sequence). In nucleotides, the CDR3 is TGCAGTGCTAGCTACAGGGTGGGAGAGACCCAGTACTTC. It codes for CSASYRVGETQYF.

The chain uses TRBV2 and TRBJ2-2; the D gene is possibly TRBD2 (7 bases). CDR1 is SNHLY and CDR2 is FYNNEI in the germline V gene. This CDR3 comprises 14 residues. With 7 bases removed from V and 2 bases from J, the gap between germline ends came to 11 bases. The CDR3 DNA sequence: TGTGCCAGCAACGGGGGGCGAAACACCGGGGAGCTGTTTTTT. Encoded protein: CASNGGRNTGELFF. The full variable domain, in which reference TRBV2 and TRBJ2-2 provide the parts outside the CDR3, is EPEVTQTPSHQVTQMGQEVILRCVPISNHLYFYWYRQILGQKVEFLVSFYNNEISEKSEIFDDQFSVERPDGSNFTLKIRSTKLEDSAMYFCASNGGRNTGELFFGEGSRLTVL.

Only a few counts were recorded for this clonotype. This chain links TRBV27 with TRBJ2-3; the match to TRBD1 covers 7 bases. The CDR3 is 15 residues long. Looked up from germline, CDR1 is MNHEY and CDR2 is SMNVEV (reference sequence). The V gene end was trimmed by 2 bases and the J gene end by 4 bases; junction bases not matched to a gene: 6. The CDR3 coding sequence is TGTGCCAGCAGTTTAACGACAGGGTGGGCAGATACGCAGTATTTT. This translates into CASSLTTGWADTQYF.

This clonotype was recorded at least ten times. This chain links TRBV29-1 with TRBJ2-5; D is uncertain. This CDR3 contains 12 residues. Per germline, CDR1 SQVTM and CDR2 ANQGSEA. V lost 4 bases and J 2 bases, leaving 8 bases between the germline ends. The CDR3 nucleotides read TGCAGCGTTGTAACGGATCAAGAGACCCAGTACTTC. Translated: CSVVTDQETQYF.

The rearrangement links TRBV5-1 to TRBJ1-1; weak D call: TRBD1 (6 bases). This CDR3 contains 15 residues. V was clipped by 4 bases and J by 7 bases, with 20 bases between them. The germline V gene encodes CDR1 SGHRS and CDR2 YFSETQ. CDR3 loop: CASSEWAGGPFEAFF. The CDR3 DNA reads as TGCGCCAGCAGCGAATGGGCGGGGGGCCCGTTTGAAGCTTTCTTT.

The gene calls are TRBV2 and TRBJ2-3, with D perhaps TRBD2 (7 bases). V lost 6 bases and J 4 bases, leaving 17 bases between the germline ends. Per the germline V gene, CDR1 is SNHLY and CDR2 is FYNNEI. The length of the CDR3 is 15 residues. The CDR3 reads CASSPGLGGPDTQYF. In DNA form, the CDR3 reads TGTGCCAGCAGCCCCGGACTAGGGGGTCCAGATACGCAGTATTTT. Supplemented by reference TRBV2 and TRBJ2-3, the full variable domain reads EPEVTQTPSHQVTQMGQEVILRCVPISNHLYFYWYRQILGQKVEFLVSFYNNEISEKSEIFDDQFSVERPDGSNFTLKIRSTKLEDSAMYFCASSPGLGGPDTQYFGPGTRLTVL.

This clonotype has at least ten counts. The rearrangement uses TRBV10-3 and TRBJ2-5; 10 positions agree with TRBD2. The germline V gene encodes CDR1 ENHRY and CDR2 SYGVKD. The junction had 2 bases not matched to a gene; V was cut back by 6 bases and J by 1 base. CDR3 length: 14 residues. CDR3 protein: CAISLAGVQETQYF. Written as DNA, the CDR3 is TGTGCCATCAGCCTAGCGGGAGTCCAAGAGACCCAGTACTTC.

This clonotype was detected ten times or more. V usage is TRBV20-1 and J usage is TRBJ1-1; D remains ambiguous. This CDR3 has 13 amino acids. The germline V and J ends were trimmed by 0 bases and 7 bases, with 12 bases remaining between them. Germline CDR1 is DFQATT and CDR2 is SNEGSKA (reference sequence). The CDR3 here is CSARDVQADEAFF. CDR3 bases: TGCAGTGCTAGAGATGTGCAGGCCGATGAAGCTTTCTTT.

This clonotype was seen many times. CDR3 amino acids: CASSLGSGGKNIQYF. CDR3 in DNA: TGTGCCAGCAGCTTGGGTAGCGGGGGTAAAAACATTCAGTACTTC. V usage is TRBV5-4 and J usage is TRBJ2-4; 9 bases align to TRBD2. The J segment lost 4 bases and the V segment lost 0 bases, leaving 2 bases of the junction unmatched. CDR3 length: 15 amino acids. CDR1 is SGHNT and CDR2 is YYREEE in the germline V gene (reference sequence).

This clonotype is termed medium-sized. The rearrangement joins TRBV11-2 to TRBJ2-5; D may correspond to TRBD1 or TRBD2 (5 bases each). The CDR3 totals 14 residues. The V and J ends lost 4 bases and 4 bases respectively, with 13 bases between them. Germline V gives CDR1 SGHAT, CDR2 FQNNGV. The CDR3 DNA is TGTGCCAGCAGCTGGGACCCCACCGTAGAGACCCAGTACTTC. Protein: CASSWDPTVETQYF.

By share, this clonotype ranks as medium-sized. The chain recombines TRBV6-6 with TRBJ2-3; unclear D gene. CDR3 length: 11 amino acids. The germline V gene encodes CDR1 MNHNY and CDR2 SVGAGI (reference sequence). Deletions cut 4 bases from V and 5 bases from J, with 4 bases between. CDR3: CASSSLDTQYF. The CDR3, as DNA: TGTGCCAGCAGTTCCTTAGATACGCAGTATTTT.

The chain employs TRBV20-1 and TRBJ2-5, with 7 bases matching TRBD1. The V gene end was trimmed by 6 bases and the J gene end by 5 bases; junction bases not matched to a gene: 12. Germline V gene sequence: CDR1 DFQATT, CDR2 SNEGSKA (reference sequence). The CDR3 has 14 amino acids. The CDR3 region has the DNA TGCAGTGCGCCCAGGGGGTCGGTCCAGGAGACCCAGTACTTC. As protein: CSAPRGSVQETQYF.

This clonotype is medium-sized within its sample. The rearrangement uses TRBV5-6 and TRBJ1-2; 10 bases fit TRBD1. The V segment lost 4 bases and the J segment 8 bases; nucleotides outside the gene matches: 5. CDR1 is SGHDT and CDR2 is YYEEEE in the germline V gene. This CDR3 region has 13 residues. CDR3 loop: CASSKTGGSGYTF. CDR3 bases: TGTGCCAGCAGCAAGACAGGGGGCTCCGGCTACACCTTC.

The CDR3 loop reads CASSYRAGVYEQYF. The CDR3 DNA reads as TGTGCCAGCAGTTACAGGGCAGGGGTATACGAGCAGTACTTC. The J gene is TRBJ2-7, the V gene TRBV6-6, with D possibly TRBD1 on 6 matching bases. The CDR3 covers 14 residues. The V and J ends lost 2 bases and 4 bases respectively, with 12 bases between them. Germline CDR1 reads MNHNY; CDR2 reads SVGAGI (reference sequence).

V and J are TRBV29-1 and TRBJ1-2; possible D gene TRBD1, 5 bases. CDR1 is SQVTM and CDR2 is ANQGSEA in the germline V gene. The CDR3 runs to 14 residues. Trimming left V 3 bases short and J 0 bases short, with 11 bases between. The DNA of the CDR3 is TGCAGCGTTGATCAGGGCAGAACTAACTATGGCTACACCTTC. Residues: CSVDQGRTNYGYTF.

In DNA form, the CDR3 reads TGTGCCAGCAGCGTCTCCCCCGCGGGGAGCGCAGGGGACCATGAGCAGTTCTTC. Its protein is CASSVSPAGSAGDHEQFF. The rearrangement links TRBV9 to TRBJ2-1, with D perhaps given as TRBD1 or TRBD2 (6 bases each). V gave up 2 bases and J gave up 8 bases, with 26 bases separating them. The CDR3 has 18 amino acids. Germline values: CDR1 SGDLS, CDR2 YYNGEE.